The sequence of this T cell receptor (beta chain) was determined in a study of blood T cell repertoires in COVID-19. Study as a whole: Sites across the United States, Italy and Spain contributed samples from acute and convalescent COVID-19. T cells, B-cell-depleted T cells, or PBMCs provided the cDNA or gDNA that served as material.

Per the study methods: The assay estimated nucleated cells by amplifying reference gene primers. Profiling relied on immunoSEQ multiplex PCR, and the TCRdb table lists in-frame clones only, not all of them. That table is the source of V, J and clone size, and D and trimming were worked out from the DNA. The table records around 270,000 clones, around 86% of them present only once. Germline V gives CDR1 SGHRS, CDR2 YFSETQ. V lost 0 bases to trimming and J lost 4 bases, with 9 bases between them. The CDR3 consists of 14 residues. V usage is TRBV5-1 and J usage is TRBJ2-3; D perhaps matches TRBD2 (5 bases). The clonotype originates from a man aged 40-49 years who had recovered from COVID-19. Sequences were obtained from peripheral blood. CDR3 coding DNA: TGCGCCAGCAGCTTGGCGGCCGGGGCAGATACGCAGTATTTT. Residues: CASSLAAGADTQYF.